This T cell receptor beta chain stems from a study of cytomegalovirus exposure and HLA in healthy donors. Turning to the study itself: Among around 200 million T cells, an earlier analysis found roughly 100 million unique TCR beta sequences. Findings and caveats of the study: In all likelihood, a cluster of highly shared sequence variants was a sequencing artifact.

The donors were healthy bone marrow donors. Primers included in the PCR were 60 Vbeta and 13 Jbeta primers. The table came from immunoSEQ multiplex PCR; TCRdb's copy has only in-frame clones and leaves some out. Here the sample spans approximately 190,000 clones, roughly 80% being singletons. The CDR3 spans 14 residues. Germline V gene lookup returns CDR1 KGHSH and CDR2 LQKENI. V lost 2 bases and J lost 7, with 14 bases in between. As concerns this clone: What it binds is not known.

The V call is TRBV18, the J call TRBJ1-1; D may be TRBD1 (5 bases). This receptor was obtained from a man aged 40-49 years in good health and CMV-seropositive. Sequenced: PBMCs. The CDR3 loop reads CASSPSAGRIEAFF. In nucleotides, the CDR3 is TGTGCCAGCTCACCATCGGCAGGGAGGATTGAAGCTTTCTTT.